This T cell receptor beta chain was captured in a study of cytomegalovirus exposure and HLA in healthy donors. Germline assignment: CDR1 SGHKS and CDR2 YYEKEE (reference sequence). This CDR3 comprises 15 residues. J gave up 4 bases and V 4 bases, and 5 bases lay outside the gene matches. Worth noting for this clone: Its antigen remains unidentified.

Study-level results: In a later analysis, across HLA loci, associated TCR counts were highest for DRB1, lowest for HLA-C. In all likelihood, a cluster of highly shared sequence variants was a sequencing artifact. Researchers reported in a later analysis that common viral pathogens appeared linked to several top clusters.

PCR employed 60 Vbeta and 13 Jbeta primers. In the original analysis: The authors later counted roughly 87 million unique TCR beta chains, around 9.9 million of them shared. Libraries were prepared by immunoSEQ multiplex PCR; TCRdb keeps only in-frame clonotypes and omits some of them. V and J calls and clone size are those listed in that table; D and trimming were worked out from the DNA. The table has 100,000 or so clones, 70% to 85% seen once. The sequence came from a man aged 35-49 years in good health and CMV-seropositive. The V gene is TRBV5-5, the J gene TRBJ2-2; 9 nucleotides match TRBD1. Sequences were obtained from PBMCs. The CDR3 DNA sequence: TGTGCCAGCAGCCCGGGACAGGGACTCACCGGGGAGCTGTTTTTT. Translating it yields CASSPGQGLTGELFF.